The clone carrying this TCR beta chain was counted a few times. Its antigen is not known. TCRdb reprocessed the reads with MiXCR, giving one entry per CDR3 protein. The table records about 920,000 distinct CDR3 sequences, around 32% of them present only once. The data were obtained in a study of T cell repertoires in cytomegalovirus infection. Background on the study: The study used recently identified HLA-C-restricted and well-studied HLA-B-restricted CMV epitopes. Indications of both CMV infection and matching HLA type were provided by public TCR beta signatures. Study-wide findings and caveats: Clonotype analysis showed dominance of the ex vivo response by HLA-C-restricted CMV-specific TCR beta clonotypes.

The length of the CDR3 is 16 residues. The V gene's germline CDR1 is SEHNR and CDR2 FQNEAQ (reference sequence). Trimming took 8 bases from V and 7 from J, leaving 24 bases between them. The sequence derives from a human donor in good health (CMV status not recorded). Some clones in this sample may be carry-over from other donors' samples. The chain is built from TRBV7-9 and TRBJ1-3, with a tentative D call TRBD1 (6 bases). The starting material was cultured CD8+ T cells from PBMCs, obtained from culture after CMV antigen stimulation. The CDR3 nucleotides are TGTGCCAGCGTCGAGGAGGGGGGGATGGCACGGAACACCATATATTTT. Its translation: CASVEEGGMARNTIYF.